The 8 T cell receptor beta chains below come from one sample, sequenced in a study of blood T cell repertoires in COVID-19. TCRdb's copy holds only in-frame clones and misses some; the assay was immunoSEQ multiplex PCR. The sample lists approximately 260,000 clones, 88% occurring once. Source material: PBMCs or T cells enriched from blood (not recorded which). The receptor source for this set is a woman aged 40 to 55 with acute COVID-19.

V usage is TRBV28 and J usage is TRBJ1-5, with D tentatively TRBD1 (6 bases). V was cut by 6 bases and J by 0 bases, with 12 bases left in between. Germline V gene sequence: CDR1 MDHEN, CDR2 SYDVKM. This CDR3 comprises 15 residues. The CDR3 DNA follows: TGTGCCAGCAGAAACAGGGATCATAGCAATCAGCCCCAGCATTTT. Its translation: CASRNRDHSNQPQHF. Filled out from reference TRBV28 and TRBJ1-5, the complete variable domain reads DVKVTQSSRYLVKRTGEKVFLECVQDMDHENMFWYRQDPGLGLRLIYFSYDVKMKEKGDIPEGYSVSREKKERFSLILESASTNQTSMYLCASRNRDHSNQPQHFGDGTRLSIL.

The chain uses TRBV2 and TRBJ1-4; 12 bases fit TRBD1. The CDR3 loop spans 16 amino acids. After removal of 7 bases from V and 3 bases from J, the junction contained 6 bases not matched to a gene. From germline, CDR1 is SNHLY and CDR2 FYNNEI. As DNA, the CDR3 is TGTGCCAGCAAACGGGACAGGGGGCCAGCTAATGAAAAACTGTTTTTT. This translates into CASKRDRGPANEKLFF. Using reference TRBV2 and TRBJ1-4 for the parts outside the CDR3, the full variable domain is EPEVTQTPSHQVTQMGQEVILRCVPISNHLYFYWYRQILGQKVEFLVSFYNNEISEKSEIFDDQFSVERPDGSNFTLKIRSTKLEDSAMYFCASKRDRGPANEKLFFGSGTQLSVL.

The V call is TRBV5-1, the J call TRBJ1-1; D unclear. Trimming shortened V by 0 bases and J by 3 bases, and 9 bases separated the two germline ends. The CDR3 has 14 residues. CDR1 is SGHRS and CDR2 is YFSETQ in the germline V gene. In nucleotides, the CDR3 is TGCGCCAGCAGCTTGGTCCGGCAGGACACTGAAGCTTTCTTT. Protein sequence: CASSLVRQDTEAFF.

The chain recombines TRBV7-6 with TRBJ1-4; D is ambiguous. V lost 6 bases and J lost 7, with 6 bases in between. Per the germline V gene, CDR1 is SGHVS and CDR2 is FNYEAQ. The CDR3 loop spans 11 amino acids. As DNA, the CDR3 is TGTGCCAGCAGTGGCAGTGAAAAACTGTTTTTT. This sequence encodes CASSGSEKLFF. The full variable domain, with the rest looked up from reference TRBV7-6 and TRBJ1-4, is GAGVSQSPRYKVTKRGQDVALRCDPISGHVSLYWYRQALGQGPEFLTYFNYEAQQDKSGLPNDRFSAERPEGSISTLTIQRTEQRDSAMYRCASSGSEKLFFGSGTQLSVL.

The rearrangement uses TRBV2 and TRBJ1-1; D remains ambiguous. The CDR3 is made up of 13 amino acids. CDR1 is SNHLY and CDR2 is FYNNEI in the germline V gene. The germline V and J ends were trimmed by 7 bases and 0 bases, with 9 bases remaining between them. CDR3 protein: CASTMMVNTEAFF. The CDR3 DNA is TGTGCCAGCACTATGATGGTGAACACTGAAGCTTTCTTT.

The J gene is TRBJ1-1, the V gene TRBV7-2; TRBD1 might be the D (5 bases). The V gene's germline CDR1 is SGHTA and CDR2 FQGNSA. Trimming left V 5 bases short and J 0 bases short, with 10 bases between. This CDR3 has 14 residues. The CDR3 sequence: CASSRGAVNTEAFF. The CDR3 DNA reads as TGTGCCAGCAGCCGTGGGGCGGTGAACACTGAAGCTTTCTTT.

This chain uses TRBV9 with TRBJ2-2, with TRBD1 matching 8 bases. CDR1 and CDR2 from the germline V gene are SGDLS and YYNGEE. V dropped 1 base and J dropped 4; count of bases not matched to a gene: 6. This CDR3 is 16 amino acids long. This CDR3 reads CASSVQPDRGTGELFF. The CDR3 DNA reads TGTGCCAGCAGCGTACAGCCCGACAGGGGCACCGGGGAGCTGTTTTTT.

This sequence joins TRBV6-2 or TRBV6-3 and TRBJ2-7, with TRBD1 identical over 10 bases. Germline loops: CDR1 MNHEY, CDR2 SVGEGT. The CDR3 consists of 18 residues. V lost 0 bases to trimming and J lost 4 bases; unmatched junction nucleotides: 12. The chain's CDR3 is CASSYSIGTGDHKYEQYF. The CDR3 DNA is TGTGCCAGCAGTTACTCCATAGGGACAGGGGACCATAAATACGAGCAGTACTTC.